The source of this TCR beta chain is a study of CD8 T cells in ankylosing spondylitis. Regarding the study as a whole: Earlier studies detected some motif variants in reactive arthritis synovial fluid and blood. Disease-linked clones were CD8+ and relatively rare in peripheral blood. A TCR beta motif of roughly 8 highly homologous variants seemed to mark ankylosing spondylitis blood. The clones that were linked to disease were reported to be significantly enriched in matched synovial fluid samples from ankylosing spondylitis patients.

MiXCR, applied by TCRdb to the 5' RACE reads, yields one record per CDR3 protein. The sample carries 750,000 to 850,000 distinct CDR3 sequences, roughly 12% recorded once. The V end was cut by 5 bases, the J end by 3 bases, with 11 bases between. Germline-derived CDR1 and CDR2 are DFQATT and SNEGSKA (reference sequence). CDR3 length: 13 residues. This clonotype has a count of ten or more. The antigen is undetermined. The sequenced sample was blood, either unsorted or a sorted T cell fraction (not recorded which). This sequence was found in a male donor with ankylosing spondylitis. The rearrangement joins TRBV20-1 to TRBJ2-1; D is ambiguous. The DNA of the CDR3 is TGCAGTGCTGCCGGAACAAGCTACAATGAGCAGTTCTTC. This translates into CSAAGTSYNEQFF.